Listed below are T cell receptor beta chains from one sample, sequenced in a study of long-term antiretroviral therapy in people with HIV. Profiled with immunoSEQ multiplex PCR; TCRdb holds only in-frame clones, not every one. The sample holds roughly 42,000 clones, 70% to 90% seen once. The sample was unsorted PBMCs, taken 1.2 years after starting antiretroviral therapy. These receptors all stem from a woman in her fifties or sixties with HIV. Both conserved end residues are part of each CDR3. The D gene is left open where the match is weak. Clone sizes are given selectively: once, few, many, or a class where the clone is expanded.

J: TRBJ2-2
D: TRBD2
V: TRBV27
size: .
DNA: TGTGCCAGCAGTTTCCAAGCGGGGGCGACCACCGGGGAGCTGTTTTTT
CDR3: CASSFQAGATTGELFF

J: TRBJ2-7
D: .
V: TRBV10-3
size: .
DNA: TGTGCCATCAGTTCTGACAGCTTCTCCTACGAGCAGTACTTC
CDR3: CAISSDSFSYEQYF

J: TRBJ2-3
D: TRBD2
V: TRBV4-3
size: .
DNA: TGCGCCAGCAGCCAAGATCTGGTAGCGGGCCGCACAGATACGCAGTATTTT
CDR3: CASSQDLVAGRTDTQYF

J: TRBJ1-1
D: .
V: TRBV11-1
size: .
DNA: TGTGCCAGCAGCTTGAGATCAGGGGATACTGAAGCTTTCTTT
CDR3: CASSLRSGDTEAFF

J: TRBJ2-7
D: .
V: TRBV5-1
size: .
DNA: TGCGCCAGCAGCTTTACTGGAGACGAGCAGTACTTC
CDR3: CASSFTGDEQYF

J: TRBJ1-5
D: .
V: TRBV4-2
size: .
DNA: TGTGCCAGCAGCCAAGGAGGGGTGACAGGCCCTAGCAATCAGCCCCAGCATTTT
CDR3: CASSQGGVTGPSNQPQHF

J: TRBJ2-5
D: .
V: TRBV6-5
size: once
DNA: TGTGCCCCCCGGGGGACAACCCCGAAAAAGACCCAGTACTTC
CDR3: CAPRGTTPKKTQYF

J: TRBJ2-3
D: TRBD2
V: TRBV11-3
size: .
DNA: TGTGCCAGCACCCTTCCGGGACTAGCGGCCACAGATACGCAGTATTTT
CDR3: CASTLPGLAATDTQYF

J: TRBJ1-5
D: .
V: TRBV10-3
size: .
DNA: TGTGCCATCAGTGACGTGTCAGCCAACAATCAGCCCCAGCATTTT
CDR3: CAISDVSANNQPQHF

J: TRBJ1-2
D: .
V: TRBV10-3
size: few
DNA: TGTGCCATCAGTCAGGCCCTGGACCAGGGTCACTATGGCTACACCTTC
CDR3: CAISQALDQGHYGYTF

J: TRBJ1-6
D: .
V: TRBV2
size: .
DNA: TGTGCCAGCAAAGAGGGTTCACCCCTCCACTTT
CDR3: CASKEGSPLHF

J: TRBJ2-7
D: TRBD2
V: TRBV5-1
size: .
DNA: TGCGCCAGCAGCTGGGGGGGACGGATGAGCTCCTACGAGCAGTACTTC
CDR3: CASSWGGRMSSYEQYF

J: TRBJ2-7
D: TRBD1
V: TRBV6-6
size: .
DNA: TGTGCCAGCAGTTACTTCCAGGGGGCGCGTGAGCAGTACTTC
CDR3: CASSYFQGAREQYF

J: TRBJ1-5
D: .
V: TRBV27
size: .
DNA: TGTGCCAGCAGTTCGTACGGGAATCAGCCCCAGCATTTT
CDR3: CASSSYGNQPQHF

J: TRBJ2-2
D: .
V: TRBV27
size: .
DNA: TGTGCCAGCAGCCGCCGTGCCCCGCGGACCGGGGAGCTGTTTTTT
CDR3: CASSRRAPRTGELFF

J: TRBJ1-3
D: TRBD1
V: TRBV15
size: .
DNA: TGTGCCACCAGCCCGACAGGGCGGGACACCATATATTTT
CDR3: CATSPTGRDTIYF

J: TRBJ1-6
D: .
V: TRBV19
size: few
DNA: TGTGCCAGTAGCCACAGGGAGGGGAATTCACCCCTCCACTTT
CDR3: CASSHREGNSPLHF

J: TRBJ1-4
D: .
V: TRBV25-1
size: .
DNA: TGTGCCAGCAAGGGATCAACTAATGAAAAACTGTTTTTT
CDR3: CASKGSTNEKLFF

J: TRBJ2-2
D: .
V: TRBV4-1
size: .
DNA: TGCGCCAGCAGCCAAGGCGGTTGGGAGACCGGGGAGCTGTTTTTT
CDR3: CASSQGGWETGELFF

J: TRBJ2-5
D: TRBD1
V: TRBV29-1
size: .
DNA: TGCAGCGTTGGGGACAGGGTAGGGGAGACCCAGTACTTC
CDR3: CSVGDRVGETQYF

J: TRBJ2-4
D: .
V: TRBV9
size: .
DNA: TGTGCCAGCAGCGTAGACATCTTGAACATTCAGTACTTC
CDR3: CASSVDILNIQYF

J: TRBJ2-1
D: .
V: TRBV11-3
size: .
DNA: TGTGCCAGCAGTGCGCCCGAGGTACGGAATGAGCAGTTCTTC
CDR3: CASSAPEVRNEQFF

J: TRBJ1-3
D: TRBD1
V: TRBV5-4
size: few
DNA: TGTGCCAGCAGCGCTGACAGGGTTGGAAACACCATATATTTT
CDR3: CASSADRVGNTIYF

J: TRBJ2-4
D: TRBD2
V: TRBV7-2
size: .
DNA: TGTGCCAGCAGCGGTAGCGGGGGGCGAAACATTCAGTACTTC
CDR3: CASSGSGGRNIQYF

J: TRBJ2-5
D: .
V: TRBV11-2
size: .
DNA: TGTGCCAGCAGCTTAAACCTCCTACAAGAGACCCAGTACTTC
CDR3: CASSLNLLQETQYF

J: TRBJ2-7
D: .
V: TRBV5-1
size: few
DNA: TGCGCCAGCAGCTTGGCCTTGGGGGGGCGGGTCCACGAGCAGTACTTC
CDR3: CASSLALGGRVHEQYF

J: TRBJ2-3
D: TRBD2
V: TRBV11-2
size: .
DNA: TGTGCCAGCAGCGCAGGGGCAGGACGGGGGGGCCAAGATACGCAGTATTTT
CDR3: CASSAGAGRGGQDTQYF

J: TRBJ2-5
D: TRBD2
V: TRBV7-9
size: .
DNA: TGTGCCAGCAGCTTCACAGGACTAGCGGGGGAAGAGACCCAGTACTTC
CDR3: CASSFTGLAGEETQYF

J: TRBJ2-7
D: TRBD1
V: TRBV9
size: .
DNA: TGTGCCAGCAGCGTTGGGGGACAGGGCTACGAGCAGTACTTC
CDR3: CASSVGGQGYEQYF

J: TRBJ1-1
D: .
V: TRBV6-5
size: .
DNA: TGTGCCAGCACCTCCGTTTGGGAGAACACTGAAGCTTTCTTT
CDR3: CASTSVWENTEAFF

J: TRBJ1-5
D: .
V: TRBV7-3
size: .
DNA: TGTGCCAGCAGCTTAGATGGGAAAGGCAATCAGCCCCAGCATTTT
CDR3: CASSLDGKGNQPQHF